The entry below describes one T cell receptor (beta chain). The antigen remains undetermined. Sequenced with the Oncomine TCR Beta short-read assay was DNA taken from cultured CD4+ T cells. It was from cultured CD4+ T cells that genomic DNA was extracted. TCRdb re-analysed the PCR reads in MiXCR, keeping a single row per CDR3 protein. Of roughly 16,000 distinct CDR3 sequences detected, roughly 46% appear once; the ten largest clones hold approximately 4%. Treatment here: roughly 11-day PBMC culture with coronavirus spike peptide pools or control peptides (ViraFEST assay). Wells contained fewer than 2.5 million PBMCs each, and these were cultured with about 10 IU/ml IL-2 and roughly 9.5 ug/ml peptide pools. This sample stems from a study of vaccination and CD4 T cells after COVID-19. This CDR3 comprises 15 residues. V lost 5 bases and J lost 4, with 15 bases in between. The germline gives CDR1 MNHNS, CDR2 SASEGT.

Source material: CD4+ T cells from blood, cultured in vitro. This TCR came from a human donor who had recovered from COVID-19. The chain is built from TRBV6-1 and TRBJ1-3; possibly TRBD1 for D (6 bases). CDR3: CASSNDRIPGNTIYF. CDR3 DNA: TGTGCCAGCAGTAACGACAGGATTCCGGGAAACACCATATATTTT.